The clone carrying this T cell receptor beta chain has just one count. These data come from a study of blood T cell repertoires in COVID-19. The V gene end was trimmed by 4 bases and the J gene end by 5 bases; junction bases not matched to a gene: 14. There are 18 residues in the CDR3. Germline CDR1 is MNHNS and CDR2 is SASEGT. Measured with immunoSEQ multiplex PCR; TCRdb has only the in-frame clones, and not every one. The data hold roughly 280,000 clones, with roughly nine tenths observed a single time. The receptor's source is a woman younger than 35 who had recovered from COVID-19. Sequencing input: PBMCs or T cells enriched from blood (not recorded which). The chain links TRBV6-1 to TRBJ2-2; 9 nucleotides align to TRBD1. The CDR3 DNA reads TGTGCCAGCAGTGCCCCCTCAGGGACAGGGCGTCGGACCGGGGAGCTGTTTTTT. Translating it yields CASSAPSGTGRRTGELFF.